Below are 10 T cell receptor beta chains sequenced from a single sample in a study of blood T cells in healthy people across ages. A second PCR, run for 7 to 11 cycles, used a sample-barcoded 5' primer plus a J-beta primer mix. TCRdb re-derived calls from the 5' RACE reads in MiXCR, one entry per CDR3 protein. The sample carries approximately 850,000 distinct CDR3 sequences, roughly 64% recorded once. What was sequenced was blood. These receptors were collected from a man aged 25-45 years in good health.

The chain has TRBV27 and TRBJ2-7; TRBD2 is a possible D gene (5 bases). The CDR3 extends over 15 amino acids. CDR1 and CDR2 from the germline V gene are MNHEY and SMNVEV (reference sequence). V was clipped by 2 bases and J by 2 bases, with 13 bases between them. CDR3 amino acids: CASSLQPSLPYEQYF. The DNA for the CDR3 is TGTGCCAGCAGTTTACAGCCTAGCCTCCCCTACGAGCAGTACTTC.

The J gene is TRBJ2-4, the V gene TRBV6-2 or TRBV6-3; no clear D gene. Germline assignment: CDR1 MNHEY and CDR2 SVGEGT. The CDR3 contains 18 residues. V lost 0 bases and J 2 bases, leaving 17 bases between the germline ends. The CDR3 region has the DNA TGTGCCAGCAGTTACTCGCGCGATTATGATGTTTCCAAAAACATTCAGTACTTC. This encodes CASSYSRDYDVSKNIQYF.

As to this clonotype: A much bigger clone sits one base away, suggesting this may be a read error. CDR3 in DNA: TGTGCCAGCAGCTCCCGTAAGCGGGACAGCTCCTACGCGCAGTACTTC. It translates to CASSSRKRDSSYAQYF. The chain is built from TRBV7-2 and TRBJ2-7; D is perhaps TRBD1 or TRBD2 (7 bases each). This CDR3 comprises 16 residues. Germline values: CDR1 SGHTA, CDR2 FQGNSA.

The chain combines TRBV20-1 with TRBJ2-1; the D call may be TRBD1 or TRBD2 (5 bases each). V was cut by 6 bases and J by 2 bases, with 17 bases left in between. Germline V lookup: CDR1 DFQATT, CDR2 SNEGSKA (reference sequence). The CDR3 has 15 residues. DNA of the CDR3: TGCAGTGCAACCCCGGGTAGGGGACCCTACAATGAGCAGTTCTTC. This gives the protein CSATPGRGPYNEQFF.

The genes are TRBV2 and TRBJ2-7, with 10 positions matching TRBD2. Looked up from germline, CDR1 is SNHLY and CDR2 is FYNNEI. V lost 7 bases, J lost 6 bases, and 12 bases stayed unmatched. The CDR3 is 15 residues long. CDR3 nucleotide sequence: TGTGCCAGCACCGAGATAGCGGGGGGAAACGGCGAGCAGTACTTC. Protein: CASTEIAGGNGEQYF. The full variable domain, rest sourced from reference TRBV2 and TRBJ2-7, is EPEVTQTPSHQVTQMGQEVILRCVPISNHLYFYWYRQILGQKVEFLVSFYNNEISEKSEIFDDQFSVERPDGSNFTLKIRSTKLEDSAMYFCASTEIAGGNGEQYFGPGTRLTVT.

The CDR3 sequence: CSASRQINEKLFF. The DNA of the CDR3 is TGCAGTGCTAGCCGGCAGATAAATGAAAAACTGTTTTTT. The chain carries TRBV20-1 and TRBJ1-4; no reliable D call. Germline assignment: CDR1 DFQATT and CDR2 SNEGSKA (reference sequence). This CDR3 contains 13 residues. Trimming cost V 3 bases and J 5 bases, with 10 bases left between them.

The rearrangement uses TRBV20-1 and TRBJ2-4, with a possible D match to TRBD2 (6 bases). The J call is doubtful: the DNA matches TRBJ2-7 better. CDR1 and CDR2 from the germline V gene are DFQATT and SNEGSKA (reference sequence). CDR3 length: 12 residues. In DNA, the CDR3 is TGCAGTGCCGAGCGGGTCTCCTACGAGCAGTACTTC. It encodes CSAERVSYEQYF.

CDR3 in amino acids: CSAPGTADVRGYTF. The CDR3 bases are TGCAGTGCTCCCGGGACAGCCGACGTTAGAGGCTACACCTTC. This sequence joins TRBV20-1 and TRBJ1-2, with TRBD1 matching 7 bases. The CDR3 extends over 14 amino acids. V shed 5 bases and J 8 bases; nucleotides not matched to a gene: 14. From germline, CDR1 is DFQATT and CDR2 SNEGSKA (reference sequence).

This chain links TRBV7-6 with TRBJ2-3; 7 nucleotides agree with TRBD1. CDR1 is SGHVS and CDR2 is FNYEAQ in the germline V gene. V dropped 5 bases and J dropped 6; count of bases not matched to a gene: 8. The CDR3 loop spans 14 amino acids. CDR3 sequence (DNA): TGTGCCAGCAGCCTGACAGGGTTGAGGGATACGCAGTATTTT. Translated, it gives CASSLTGLRDTQYF.

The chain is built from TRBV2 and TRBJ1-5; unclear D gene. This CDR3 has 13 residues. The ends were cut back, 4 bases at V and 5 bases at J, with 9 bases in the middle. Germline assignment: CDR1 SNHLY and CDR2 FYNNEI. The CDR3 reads CASSAVDYQPQHF. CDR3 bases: TGTGCCAGCAGTGCAGTGGACTATCAGCCCCAGCATTTT.